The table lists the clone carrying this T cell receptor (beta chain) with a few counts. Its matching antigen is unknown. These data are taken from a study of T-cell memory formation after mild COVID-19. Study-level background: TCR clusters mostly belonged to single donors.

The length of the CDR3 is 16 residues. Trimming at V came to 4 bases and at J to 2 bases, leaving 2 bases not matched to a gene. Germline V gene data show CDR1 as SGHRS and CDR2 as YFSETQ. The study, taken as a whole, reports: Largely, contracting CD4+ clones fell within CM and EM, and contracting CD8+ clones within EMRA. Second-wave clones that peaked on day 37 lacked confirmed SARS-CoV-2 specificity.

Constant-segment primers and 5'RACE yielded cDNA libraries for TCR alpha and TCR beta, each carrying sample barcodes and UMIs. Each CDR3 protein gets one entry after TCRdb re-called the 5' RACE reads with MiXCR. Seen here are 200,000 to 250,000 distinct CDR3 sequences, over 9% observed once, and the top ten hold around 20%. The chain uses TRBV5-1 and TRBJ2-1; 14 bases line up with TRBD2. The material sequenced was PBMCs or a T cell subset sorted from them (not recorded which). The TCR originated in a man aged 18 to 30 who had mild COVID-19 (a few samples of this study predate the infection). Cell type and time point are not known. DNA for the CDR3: TGCGCCAGCAGCAGGGGACTAGCGGGGGCCTACAATGAGCAGTTCTTC. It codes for CASSRGLAGAYNEQFF.